This T cell receptor (beta chain) was captured by sequencing in a study of blood T cell repertoires in COVID-19. V was trimmed by 8 bases and J by 0 bases, leaving 9 bases between them. The CDR3 totals 13 residues. In germline, CDR1 is LNHDA, CDR2 SQIVND (reference sequence). Recruited during active infection, patients (from Seattle) were subsequently followed longitudinally. Repertoires were generated with immunoSEQ multiplex PCR, while TCRdb's copy carries only in-frame clones and drops some. The sample contains about 160,000 clones, approximately 85% of which appear only once. The V and J genes are TRBV19 and TRBJ2-3; no firm D call. This TCR was recovered from a woman aged 60 to 75 with COVID-19, enrolled during active disease. The material sequenced was peripheral blood. The CDR3 DNA reads as TGTGCCAGTGGGCGTATAAGCACAGATACGCAGTATTTT. It is translated as CASGRISTDTQYF.